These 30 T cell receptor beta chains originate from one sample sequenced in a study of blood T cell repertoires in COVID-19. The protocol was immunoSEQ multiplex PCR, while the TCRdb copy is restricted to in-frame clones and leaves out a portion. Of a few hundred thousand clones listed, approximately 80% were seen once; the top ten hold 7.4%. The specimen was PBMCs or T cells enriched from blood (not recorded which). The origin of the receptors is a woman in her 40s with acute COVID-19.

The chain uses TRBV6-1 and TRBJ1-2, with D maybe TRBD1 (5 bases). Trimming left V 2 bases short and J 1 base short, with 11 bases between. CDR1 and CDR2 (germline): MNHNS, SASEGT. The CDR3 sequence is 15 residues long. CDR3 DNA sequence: TGTGCCAGCAGTGAACGATGGGGGGGTAACTATGGCTACACCTTC. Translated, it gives CASSERWGGNYGYTF.

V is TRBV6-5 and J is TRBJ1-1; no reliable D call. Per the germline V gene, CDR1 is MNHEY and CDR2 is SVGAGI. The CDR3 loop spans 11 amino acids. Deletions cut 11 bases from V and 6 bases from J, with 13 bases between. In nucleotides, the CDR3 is TGTGCCGTAACGCGGTTTCCTGAAGCTTTCTTT. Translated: CAVTRFPEAFF.

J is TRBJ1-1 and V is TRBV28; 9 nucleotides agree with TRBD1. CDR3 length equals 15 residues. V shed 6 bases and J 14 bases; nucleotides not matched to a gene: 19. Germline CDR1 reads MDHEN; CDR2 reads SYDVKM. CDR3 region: CASRRPGTGIRIAFF. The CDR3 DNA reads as TGTGCCAGCAGGAGGCCCGGGACAGGGATCAGGATCGCCTTCTTT. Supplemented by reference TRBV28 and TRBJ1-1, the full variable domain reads DVKVTQSSRYLVKRTGEKVFLECVQDMDHENMFWYRQDPGLGLRLIYFSYDVKMKEKGDIPEGYSVSREKKERFSLILESASTNQTSMYLCASRRPGTGIRIAFFGQGTRLTVV.

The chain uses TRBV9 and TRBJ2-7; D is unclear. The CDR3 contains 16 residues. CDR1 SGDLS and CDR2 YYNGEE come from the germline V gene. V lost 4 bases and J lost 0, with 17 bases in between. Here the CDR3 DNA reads TGTGCCAGCAGCCCTAGATCCGTTATGAGCTCCTACGAGCAGTACTTC. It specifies CASSPRSVMSSYEQYF.

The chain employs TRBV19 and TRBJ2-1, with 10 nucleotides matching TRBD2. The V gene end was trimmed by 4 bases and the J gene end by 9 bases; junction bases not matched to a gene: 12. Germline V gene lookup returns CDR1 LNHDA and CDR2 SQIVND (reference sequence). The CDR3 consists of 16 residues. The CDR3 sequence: CASSTPKSGGAGEQFF. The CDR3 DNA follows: TGTGCCAGTAGTACCCCAAAGAGCGGGGGGGCAGGTGAGCAGTTCTTC.

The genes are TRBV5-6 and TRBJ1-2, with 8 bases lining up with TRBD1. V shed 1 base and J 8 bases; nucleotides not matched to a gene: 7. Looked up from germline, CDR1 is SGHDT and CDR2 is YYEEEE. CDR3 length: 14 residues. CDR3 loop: CASSLMDRVGGYTF. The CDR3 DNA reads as TGTGCCAGCAGCTTGATGGACAGGGTTGGAGGCTACACCTTC.

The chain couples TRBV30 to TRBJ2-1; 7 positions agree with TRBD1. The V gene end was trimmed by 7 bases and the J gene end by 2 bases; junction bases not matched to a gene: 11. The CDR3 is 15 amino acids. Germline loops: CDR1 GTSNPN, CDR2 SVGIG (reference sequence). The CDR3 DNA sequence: TGTGCCTCATTTACGACAGGGCAACCCTACAATGAGCAGTTCTTC. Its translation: CASFTTGQPYNEQFF.

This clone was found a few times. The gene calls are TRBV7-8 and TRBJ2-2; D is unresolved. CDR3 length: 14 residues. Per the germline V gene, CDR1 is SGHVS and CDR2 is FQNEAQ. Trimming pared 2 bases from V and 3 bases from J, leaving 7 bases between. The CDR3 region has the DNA TGTGCCAGCAGCTTAAGTGGAGACACCGGGGAGCTGTTTTTT. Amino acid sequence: CASSLSGDTGELFF.

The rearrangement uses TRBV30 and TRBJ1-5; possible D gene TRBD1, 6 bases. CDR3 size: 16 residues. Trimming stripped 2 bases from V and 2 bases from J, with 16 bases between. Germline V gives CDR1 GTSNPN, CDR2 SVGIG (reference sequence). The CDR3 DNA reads TGTGCCTGGAGTCTACCGGCAGGGGATGGCAATCAGCCCCAGCATTTT. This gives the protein CAWSLPAGDGNQPQHF.

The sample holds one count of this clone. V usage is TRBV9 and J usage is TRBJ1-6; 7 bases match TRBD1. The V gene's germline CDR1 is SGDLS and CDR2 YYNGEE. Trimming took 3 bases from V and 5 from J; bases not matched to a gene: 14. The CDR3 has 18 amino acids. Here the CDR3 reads CASSASGTAKPDNSPLHF. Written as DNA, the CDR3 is TGTGCCAGCAGCGCGTCCGGGACAGCAAAACCCGATAATTCACCCCTCCACTTT.

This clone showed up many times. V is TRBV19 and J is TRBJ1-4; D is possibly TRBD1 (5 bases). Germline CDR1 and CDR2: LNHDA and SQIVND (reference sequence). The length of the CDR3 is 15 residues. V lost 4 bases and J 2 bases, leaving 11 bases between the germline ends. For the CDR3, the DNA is TGTGCCAGTAGTAGCCCTAAGGGGACTAATGAAAAACTGTTTTTT. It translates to CASSSPKGTNEKLFF.

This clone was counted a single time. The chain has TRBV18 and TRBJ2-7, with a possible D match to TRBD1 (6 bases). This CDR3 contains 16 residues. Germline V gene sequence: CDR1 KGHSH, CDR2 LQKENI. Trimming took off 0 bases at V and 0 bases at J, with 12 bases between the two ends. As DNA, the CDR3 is TGTGCCAGCTCACCACCGCCGGGGACAAGCTCCTACGAGCAGTACTTC. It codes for CASSPPPGTSSYEQYF.

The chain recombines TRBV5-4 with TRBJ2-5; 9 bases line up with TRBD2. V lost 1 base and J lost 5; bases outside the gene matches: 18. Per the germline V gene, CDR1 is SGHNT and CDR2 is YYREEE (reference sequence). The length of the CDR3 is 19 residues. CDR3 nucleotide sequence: TGTGCCAGCAGCTTGATGGGACTAGCCTCGGCGGGGTCTAGGGAGACCCAGTACTTC. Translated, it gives CASSLMGLASAGSRETQYF.

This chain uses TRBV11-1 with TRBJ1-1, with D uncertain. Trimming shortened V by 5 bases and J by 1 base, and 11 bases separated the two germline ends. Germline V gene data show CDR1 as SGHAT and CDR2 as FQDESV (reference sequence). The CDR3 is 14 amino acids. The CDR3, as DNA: TGTGCCAGCAGCCTTGTTCGGGGGAACACTGAAGCTTTCTTT. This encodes CASSLVRGNTEAFF.

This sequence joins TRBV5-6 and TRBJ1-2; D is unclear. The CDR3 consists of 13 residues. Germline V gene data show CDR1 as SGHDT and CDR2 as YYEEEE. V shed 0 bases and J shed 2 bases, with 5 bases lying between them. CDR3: CASSLVRNYGYTF. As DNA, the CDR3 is TGTGCCAGCAGCTTGGTCAGGAACTATGGCTACACCTTC.

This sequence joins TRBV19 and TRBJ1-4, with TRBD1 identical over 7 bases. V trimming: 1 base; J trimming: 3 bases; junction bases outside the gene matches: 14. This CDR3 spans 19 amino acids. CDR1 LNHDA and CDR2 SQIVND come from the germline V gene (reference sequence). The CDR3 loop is CASSIVGRDSPPANEKLFF. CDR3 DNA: TGTGCCAGTAGTATAGTCGGGCGGGACAGCCCGCCAGCTAATGAAAAACTGTTTTTT.

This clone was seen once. The CDR3 DNA follows: TGTGCCAGCCGGACTAGCGGCTACACAGATACGCAGTATTTT. It specifies CASRTSGYTDTQYF. The chain has TRBV27 and TRBJ2-3; 10 nucleotides align to TRBD2. The CDR3 has 14 amino acids. Germline CDR1 is MNHEY and CDR2 is SMNVEV (reference sequence). The V and J ends lost 8 bases and 2 bases, in that order; junction bases with no gene match: 4.

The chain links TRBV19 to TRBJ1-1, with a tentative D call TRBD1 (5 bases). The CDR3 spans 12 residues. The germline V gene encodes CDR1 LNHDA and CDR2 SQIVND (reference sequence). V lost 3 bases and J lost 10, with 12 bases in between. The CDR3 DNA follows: TGTGCCAGTAGTATCGGGACTCAACGAGCTTTCTTT. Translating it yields CASSIGTQRAFF. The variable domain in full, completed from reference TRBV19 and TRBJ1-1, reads DGGITQSPKYLFRKEGQNVTLSCEQNLNHDAMYWYRQDPGQGLRLIYYSQIVNDFQKGDIAEGYSVSREKKESFPLTVTSAQKNPTAFYLCASSIGTQRAFFGQGTRLTVV.

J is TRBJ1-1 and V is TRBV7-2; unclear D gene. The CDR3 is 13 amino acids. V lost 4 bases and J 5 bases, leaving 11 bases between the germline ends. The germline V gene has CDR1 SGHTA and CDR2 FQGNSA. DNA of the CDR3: TGTGCCAGCAGCTGGCCCGGAGATACTGAAGCTTTCTTT. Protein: CASSWPGDTEAFF.

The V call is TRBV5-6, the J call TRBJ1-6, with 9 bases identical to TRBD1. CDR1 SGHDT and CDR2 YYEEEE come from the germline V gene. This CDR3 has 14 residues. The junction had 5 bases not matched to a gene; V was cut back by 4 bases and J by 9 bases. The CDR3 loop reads CASSQNRGRSPLHF. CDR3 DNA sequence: TGTGCCAGCAGCCAGAACAGGGGGCGTTCACCCCTCCACTTT.

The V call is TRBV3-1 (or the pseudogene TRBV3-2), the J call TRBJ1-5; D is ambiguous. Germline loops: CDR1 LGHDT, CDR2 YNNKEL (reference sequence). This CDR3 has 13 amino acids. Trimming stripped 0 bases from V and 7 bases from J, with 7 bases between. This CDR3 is CASSQEYNQPQHF. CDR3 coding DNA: TGTGCCAGCAGCCAAGAGTACAACCAGCCCCAGCATTTT.

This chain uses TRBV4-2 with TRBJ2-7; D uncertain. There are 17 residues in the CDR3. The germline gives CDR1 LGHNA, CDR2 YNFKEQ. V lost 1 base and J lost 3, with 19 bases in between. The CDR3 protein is CASSQVPNPNPYYEQYF. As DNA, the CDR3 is TGTGCCAGCAGCCAAGTTCCTAACCCCAACCCGTACTACGAGCAGTACTTC.

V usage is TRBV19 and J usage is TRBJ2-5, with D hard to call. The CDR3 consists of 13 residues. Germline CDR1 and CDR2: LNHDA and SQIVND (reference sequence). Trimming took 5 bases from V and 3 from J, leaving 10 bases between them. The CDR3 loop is CASSSQVKETQYF. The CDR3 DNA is TGTGCCAGTAGTTCGCAGGTTAAAGAGACCCAGTACTTC.

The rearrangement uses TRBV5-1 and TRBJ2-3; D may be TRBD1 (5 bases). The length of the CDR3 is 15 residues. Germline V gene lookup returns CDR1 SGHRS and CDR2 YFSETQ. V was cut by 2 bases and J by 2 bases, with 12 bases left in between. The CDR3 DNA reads TGCGCCAGCAGCTTTGATGGGGCGACCACAGATACGCAGTATTTT. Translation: CASSFDGATTDTQYF. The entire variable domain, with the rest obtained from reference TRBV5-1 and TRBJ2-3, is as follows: KAGVTQTPRYLIKTRGQQVTLSCSPISGHRSVSWYQQTPGQGLQFLFEYFSETQRNKGNFPGRFSGRQFSNSRSEMNVSTLELGDSALYLCASSFDGATTDTQYFGPGTRLTVL.

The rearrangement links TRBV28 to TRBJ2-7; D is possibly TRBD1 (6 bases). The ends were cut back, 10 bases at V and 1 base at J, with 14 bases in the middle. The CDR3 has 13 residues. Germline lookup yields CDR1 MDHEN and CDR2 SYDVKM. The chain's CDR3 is CAIGQPESYEQYF. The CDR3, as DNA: TGTGCCATTGGACAGCCCGAGTCCTACGAGCAGTACTTC.

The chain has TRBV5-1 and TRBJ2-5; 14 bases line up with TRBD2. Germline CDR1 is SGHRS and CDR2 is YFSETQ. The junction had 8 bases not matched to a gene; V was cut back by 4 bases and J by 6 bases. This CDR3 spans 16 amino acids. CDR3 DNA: TGCGCCAGCAGCCAGGGGACTAGCGGGGGTTTAAAGACCCAGTACTTC. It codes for CASSQGTSGGLKTQYF.

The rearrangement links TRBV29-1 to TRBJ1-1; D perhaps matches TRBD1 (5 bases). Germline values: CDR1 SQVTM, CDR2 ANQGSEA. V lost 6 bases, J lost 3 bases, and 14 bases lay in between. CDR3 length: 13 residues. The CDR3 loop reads CSVAQGGDTEAFF. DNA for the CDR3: TGCAGCGTGGCCCAGGGAGGGGACACTGAAGCTTTCTTT. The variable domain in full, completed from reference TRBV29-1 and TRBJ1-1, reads SAVISQKPSRDICQRGTSLTIQCQVDSQVTMMFWYRQQPGQSLTLIATANQGSEATYESGFVIDKFPISRPNLTFSTLTVSNMSPEDSSIYLCSVAQGGDTEAFFGQGTRLTVV.

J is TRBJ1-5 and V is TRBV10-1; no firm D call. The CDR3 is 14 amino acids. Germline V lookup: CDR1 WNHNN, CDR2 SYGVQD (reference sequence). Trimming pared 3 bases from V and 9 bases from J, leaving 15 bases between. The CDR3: CASSDDQVPGPQHF. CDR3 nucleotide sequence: TGCGCCAGCAGTGACGATCAGGTCCCTGGGCCCCAGCATTTT.

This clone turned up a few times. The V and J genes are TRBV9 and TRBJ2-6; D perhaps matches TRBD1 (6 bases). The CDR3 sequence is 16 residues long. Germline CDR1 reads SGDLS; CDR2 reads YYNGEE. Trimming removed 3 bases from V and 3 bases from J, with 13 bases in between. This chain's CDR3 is CASSAQTGYGANVLTF. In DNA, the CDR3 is TGTGCCAGCAGCGCCCAAACAGGGTATGGGGCCAACGTCCTGACTTTC.

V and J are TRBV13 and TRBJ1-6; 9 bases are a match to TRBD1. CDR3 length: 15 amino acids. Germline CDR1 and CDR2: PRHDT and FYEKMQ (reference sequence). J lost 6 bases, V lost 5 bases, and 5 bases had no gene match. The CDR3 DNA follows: TGTGCCAGCAGCGCTTCACAGGGGGCTAATTCACCCCTCCACTTT. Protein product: CASSASQGANSPLHF.